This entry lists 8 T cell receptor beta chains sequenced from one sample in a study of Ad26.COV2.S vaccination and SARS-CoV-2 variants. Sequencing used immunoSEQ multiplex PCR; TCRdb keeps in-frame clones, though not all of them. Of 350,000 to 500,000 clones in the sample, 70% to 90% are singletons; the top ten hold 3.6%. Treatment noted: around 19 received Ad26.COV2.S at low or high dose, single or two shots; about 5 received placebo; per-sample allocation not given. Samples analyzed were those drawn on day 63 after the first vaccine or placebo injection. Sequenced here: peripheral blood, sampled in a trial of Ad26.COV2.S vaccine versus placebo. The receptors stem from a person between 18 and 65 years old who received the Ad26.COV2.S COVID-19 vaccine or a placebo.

DNA for the CDR3: TGTGCCAGCAGGGGAGATGGACAGGGAGTTGCTGAAGCTTTCTTT. This codes for CASRGDGQGVAEAFF. This chain connects TRBV5-4 to TRBJ1-1; 8 positions match TRBD1. The germline V gene encodes CDR1 SGHNT and CDR2 YYREEE (reference sequence). V dropped 5 bases and J dropped 6; count of bases not matched to a gene: 12. The CDR3 runs 15 residues.

CDR3 protein: CASGGAWDEQYF. The CDR3 DNA reads as TGTGCCAGCGGGGGGGCCTGGGACGAGCAGTACTTC. This chain connects TRBV2 to TRBJ2-7, with D perhaps TRBD2 (7 bases). Trimming cost V 8 bases and J 5 bases, with 13 bases left between them. Germline values: CDR1 SNHLY, CDR2 FYNNEI. This CDR3 region has 12 residues.

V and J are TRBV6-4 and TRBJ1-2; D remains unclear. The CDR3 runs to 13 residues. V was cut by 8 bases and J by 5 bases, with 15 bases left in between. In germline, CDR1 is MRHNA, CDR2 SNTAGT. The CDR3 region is CASAPERDYGYTF. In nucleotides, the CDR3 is TGTGCCAGCGCCCCCGAGCGGGATTATGGCTACACCTTC.

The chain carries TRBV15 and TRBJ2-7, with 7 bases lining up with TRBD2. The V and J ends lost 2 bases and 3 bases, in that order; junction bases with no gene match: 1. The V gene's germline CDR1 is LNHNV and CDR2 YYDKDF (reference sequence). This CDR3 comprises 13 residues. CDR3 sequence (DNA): TGTGCCACCAGCAGACGGGGGGACTACGAGCAGTACTTC. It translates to CATSRRGDYEQYF. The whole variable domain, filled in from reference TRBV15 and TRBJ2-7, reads DAMVIQNPRYQVTQFGKPVTLSCSQTLNHNVMYWYQQKSSQAPKLLFHYYDKDFNNEADTPDNFQSRRPNTSFCFLDIRSPGLGDTAMYLCATSRRGDYEQYFGPGTRLTVT.

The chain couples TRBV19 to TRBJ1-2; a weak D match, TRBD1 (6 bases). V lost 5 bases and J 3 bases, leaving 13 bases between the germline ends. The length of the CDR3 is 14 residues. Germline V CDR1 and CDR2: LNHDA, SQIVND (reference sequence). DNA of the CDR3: TGTGCCAGTAGTGGCCACACAGGGTACTATGGCTACACCTTC. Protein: CASSGHTGYYGYTF.

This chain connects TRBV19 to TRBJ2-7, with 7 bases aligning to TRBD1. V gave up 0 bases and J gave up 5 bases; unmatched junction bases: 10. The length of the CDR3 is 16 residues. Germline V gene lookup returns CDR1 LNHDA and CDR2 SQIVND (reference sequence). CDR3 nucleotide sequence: TGTGCCAGTAGTATAGATAGTGACAGGGAAGAGGACGAGCAGTACTTC. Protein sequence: CASSIDSDREEDEQYF.

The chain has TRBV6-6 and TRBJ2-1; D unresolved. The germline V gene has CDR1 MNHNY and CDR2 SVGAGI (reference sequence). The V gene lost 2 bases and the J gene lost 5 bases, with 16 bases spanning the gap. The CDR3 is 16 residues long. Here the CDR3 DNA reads TGTGCCAGCAGTTACGCGATAAGGCCAGACCACAATGAGCAGTTCTTC. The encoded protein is CASSYAIRPDHNEQFF.

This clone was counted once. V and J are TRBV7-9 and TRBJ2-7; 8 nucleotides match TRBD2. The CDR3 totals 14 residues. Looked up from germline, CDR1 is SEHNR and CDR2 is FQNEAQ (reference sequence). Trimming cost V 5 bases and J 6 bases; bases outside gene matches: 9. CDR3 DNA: TGTGCCAGCAGCGACCAGCGGGGGTTCGGCGAGCAGTACTTC. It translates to CASSDQRGFGEQYF.